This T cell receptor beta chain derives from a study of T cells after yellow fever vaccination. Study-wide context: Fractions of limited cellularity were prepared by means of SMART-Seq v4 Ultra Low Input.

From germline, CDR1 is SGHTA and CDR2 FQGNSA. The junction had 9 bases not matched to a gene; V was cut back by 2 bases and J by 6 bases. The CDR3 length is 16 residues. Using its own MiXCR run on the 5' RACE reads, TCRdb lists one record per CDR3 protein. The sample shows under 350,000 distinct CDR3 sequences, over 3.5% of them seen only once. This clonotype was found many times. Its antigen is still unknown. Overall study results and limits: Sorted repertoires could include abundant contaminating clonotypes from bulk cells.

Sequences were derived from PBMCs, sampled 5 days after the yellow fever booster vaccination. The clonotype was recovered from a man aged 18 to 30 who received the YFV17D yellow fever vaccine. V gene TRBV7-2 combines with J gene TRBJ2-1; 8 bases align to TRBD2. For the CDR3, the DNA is TGTGCCAGCAGCTTATACGAGCGGGGGATCTCCAATGAGCAGTTCTTC. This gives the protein CASSLYERGISNEQFF.